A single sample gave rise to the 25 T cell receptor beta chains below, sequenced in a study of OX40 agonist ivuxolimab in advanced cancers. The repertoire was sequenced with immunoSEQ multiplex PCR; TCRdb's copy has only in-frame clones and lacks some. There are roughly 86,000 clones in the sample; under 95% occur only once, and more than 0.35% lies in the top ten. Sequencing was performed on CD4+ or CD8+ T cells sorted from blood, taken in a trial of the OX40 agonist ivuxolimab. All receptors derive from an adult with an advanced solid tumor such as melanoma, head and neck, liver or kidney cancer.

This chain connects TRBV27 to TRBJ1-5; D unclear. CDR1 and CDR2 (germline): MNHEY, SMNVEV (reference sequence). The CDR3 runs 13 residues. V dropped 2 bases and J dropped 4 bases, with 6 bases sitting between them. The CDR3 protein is CASSLQFNQPQHF. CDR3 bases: TGTGCCAGCAGTTTACAGTTTAATCAGCCCCAGCATTTT.

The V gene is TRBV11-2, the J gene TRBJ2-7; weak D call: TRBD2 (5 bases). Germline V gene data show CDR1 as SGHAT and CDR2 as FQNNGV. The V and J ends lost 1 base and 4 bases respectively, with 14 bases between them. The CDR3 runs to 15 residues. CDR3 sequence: CASSLVGGLGYEQYF. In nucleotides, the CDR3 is TGTGCCAGCAGCTTAGTCGGAGGTCTGGGATACGAGCAGTACTTC.

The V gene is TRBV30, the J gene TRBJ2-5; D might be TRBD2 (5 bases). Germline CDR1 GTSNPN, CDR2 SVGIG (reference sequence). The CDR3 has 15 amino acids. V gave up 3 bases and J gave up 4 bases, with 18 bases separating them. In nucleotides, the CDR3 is TGTGCCTGGAGGGGGAGACTTACTGATGGAGAGACCCAGTACTTC. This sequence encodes CAWRGRLTDGETQYF.

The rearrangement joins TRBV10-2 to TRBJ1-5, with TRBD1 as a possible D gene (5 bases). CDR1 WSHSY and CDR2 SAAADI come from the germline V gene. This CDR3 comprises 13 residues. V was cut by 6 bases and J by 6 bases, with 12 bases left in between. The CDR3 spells CASRAGGAQPQHF. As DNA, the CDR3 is TGCGCCAGCAGGGCCGGCGGGGCTCAGCCCCAGCATTTT.

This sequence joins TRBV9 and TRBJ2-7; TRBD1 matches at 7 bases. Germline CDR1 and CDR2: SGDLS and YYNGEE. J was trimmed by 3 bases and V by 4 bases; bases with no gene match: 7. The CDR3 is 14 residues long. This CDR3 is CASSPTGPSYEQYF. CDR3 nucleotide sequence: TGTGCCAGCAGCCCGACAGGGCCAAGCTACGAGCAGTACTTC.

The chain's CDR3 is CASSLAHLSGGELFF. The CDR3 DNA reads as TGCGCCAGCAGCTTGGCACACCTATCCGGCGGGGAGCTGTTTTTT. The V gene is TRBV5-1, the J gene TRBJ2-2, with D hard to call. The CDR3 covers 15 residues. V lost 0 bases, J lost 7 bases, and 13 bases lay in between. CDR1 and CDR2 (germline): SGHRS, YFSETQ.

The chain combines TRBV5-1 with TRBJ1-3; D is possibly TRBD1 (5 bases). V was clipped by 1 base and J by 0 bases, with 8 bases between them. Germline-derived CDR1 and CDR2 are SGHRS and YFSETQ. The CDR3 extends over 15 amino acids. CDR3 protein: CASSLHGGSGNTIYF. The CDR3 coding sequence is TGCGCCAGCAGCTTGCATGGGGGCTCTGGAAACACCATATATTTT.

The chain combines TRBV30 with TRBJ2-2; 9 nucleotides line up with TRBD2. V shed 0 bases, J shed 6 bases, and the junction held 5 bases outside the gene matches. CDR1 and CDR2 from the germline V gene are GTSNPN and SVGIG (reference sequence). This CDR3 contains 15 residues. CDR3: CAWSVGSGGAGELFF. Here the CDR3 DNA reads TGTGCCTGGAGTGTAGGTAGCGGGGGTGCCGGGGAGCTGTTTTTT.

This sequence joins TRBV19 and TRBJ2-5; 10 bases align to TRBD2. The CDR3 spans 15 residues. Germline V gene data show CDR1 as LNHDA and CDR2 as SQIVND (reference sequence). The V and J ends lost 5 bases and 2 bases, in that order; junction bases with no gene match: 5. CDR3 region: CASSRTSGYQETQYF. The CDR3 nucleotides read TGTGCCAGTAGTCGGACTAGCGGATATCAAGAGACCCAGTACTTC.

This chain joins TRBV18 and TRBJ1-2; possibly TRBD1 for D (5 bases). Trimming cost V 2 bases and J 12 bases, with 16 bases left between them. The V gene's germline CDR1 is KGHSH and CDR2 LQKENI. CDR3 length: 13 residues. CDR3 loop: CASSPSRDAAHTF. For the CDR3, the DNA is TGTGCCAGCTCACCAAGCCGGGACGCAGCCCACACCTTC. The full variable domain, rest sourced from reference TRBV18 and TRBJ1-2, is NAGVMQNPRHLVRRRGQEARLRCSPMKGHSHVYWYRQLPEEGLKFMVYLQKENIIDESGMPKERFSAEFPKEGPSILRIQQVVRGDSAAYFCASSPSRDAAHTFGSGTRLTVV.

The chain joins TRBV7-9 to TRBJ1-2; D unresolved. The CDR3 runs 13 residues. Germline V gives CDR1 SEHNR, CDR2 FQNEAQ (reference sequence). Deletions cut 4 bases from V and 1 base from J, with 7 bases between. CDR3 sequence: CASSSAGNYGYTF. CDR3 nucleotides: TGTGCCAGCAGCTCAGCGGGTAACTATGGCTACACCTTC.

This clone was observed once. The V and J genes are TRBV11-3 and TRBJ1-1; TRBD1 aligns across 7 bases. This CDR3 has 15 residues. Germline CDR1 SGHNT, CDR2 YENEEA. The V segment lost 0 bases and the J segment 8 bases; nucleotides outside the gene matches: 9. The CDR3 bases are TGTGCCAGCAGCTTAGATCGGGAGACAGGGTCAGAAGCTTTCTTT. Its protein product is CASSLDRETGSEAFF.

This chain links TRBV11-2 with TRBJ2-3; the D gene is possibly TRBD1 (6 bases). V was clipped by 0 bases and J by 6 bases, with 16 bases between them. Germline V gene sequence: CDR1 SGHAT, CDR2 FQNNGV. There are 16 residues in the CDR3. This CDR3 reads CASSLDRGPSGDTQYF. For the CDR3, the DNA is TGTGCCAGCAGCTTAGACAGGGGCCCATCAGGGGATACGCAGTATTTT.

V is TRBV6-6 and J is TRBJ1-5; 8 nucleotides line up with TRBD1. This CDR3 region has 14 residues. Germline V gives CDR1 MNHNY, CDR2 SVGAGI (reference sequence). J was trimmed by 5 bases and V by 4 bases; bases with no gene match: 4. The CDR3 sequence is CASSWDRPDQPQHF. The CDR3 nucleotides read TGTGCCAGCAGTTGGGACAGGCCAGATCAGCCCCAGCATTTT.

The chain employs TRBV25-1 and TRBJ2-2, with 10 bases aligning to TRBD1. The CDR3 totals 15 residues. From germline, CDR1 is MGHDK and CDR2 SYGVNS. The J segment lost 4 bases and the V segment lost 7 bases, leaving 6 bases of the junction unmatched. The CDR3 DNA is TGTGCCAGCACTCACAGGACAGGGGGCACCGGGGAGCTGTTTTTT. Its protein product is CASTHRTGGTGELFF. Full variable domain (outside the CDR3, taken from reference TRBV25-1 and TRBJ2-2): EADIYQTPRYLVIGTGKKITLECSQTMGHDKMYWYQQDPGMELHLIHYSYGVNSTEKGDLSSESTVSRIRTEHFPLTLESARPSHTSQYLCASTHRTGGTGELFFGEGSRLTVL.

The CDR3 region has the DNA TGCAGCGAAGTGGACAGTCCCTACAATGAGCAGTTCTTC. This gives the protein CSEVDSPYNEQFF. The chain has TRBV29-1 and TRBJ2-1; possible D gene TRBD1, 6 bases. Trimming left V 7 bases short and J 2 bases short, with 12 bases between. This CDR3 is 13 amino acids long. From germline, CDR1 is SQVTM and CDR2 ANQGSEA.

CDR3 DNA sequence: TGTGCCAGCTCACCACCCTCCAGGATTAATTCACCCCTCCACTTT. Its translation: CASSPPSRINSPLHF. This chain connects TRBV18 to TRBJ1-6; D call uncertain. The CDR3 is 15 amino acids. The V gene lost 0 bases and the J gene lost 6 bases, with 9 bases spanning the gap. Germline V gives CDR1 KGHSH, CDR2 LQKENI.

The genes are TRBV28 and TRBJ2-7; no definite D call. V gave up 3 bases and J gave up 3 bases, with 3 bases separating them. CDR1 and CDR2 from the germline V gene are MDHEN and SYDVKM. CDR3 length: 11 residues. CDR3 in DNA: TGTGCCAGCAGTTTCTTCTACGAGCAGTACTTC. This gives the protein CASSFFYEQYF.

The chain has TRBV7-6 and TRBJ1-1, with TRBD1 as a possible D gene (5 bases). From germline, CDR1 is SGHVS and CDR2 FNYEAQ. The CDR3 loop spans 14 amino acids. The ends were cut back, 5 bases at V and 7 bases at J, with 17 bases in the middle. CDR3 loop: CASSQIGGVSEAFF. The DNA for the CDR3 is TGTGCCAGCAGCCAGATCGGGGGGGTTAGTGAAGCTTTCTTT.

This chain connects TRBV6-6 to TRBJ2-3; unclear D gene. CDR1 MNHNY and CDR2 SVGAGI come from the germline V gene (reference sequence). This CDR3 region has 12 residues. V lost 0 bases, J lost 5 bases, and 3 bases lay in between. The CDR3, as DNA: TGTGCCAGCAGTTACTCGCTAGATACGCAGTATTTT. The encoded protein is CASSYSLDTQYF.

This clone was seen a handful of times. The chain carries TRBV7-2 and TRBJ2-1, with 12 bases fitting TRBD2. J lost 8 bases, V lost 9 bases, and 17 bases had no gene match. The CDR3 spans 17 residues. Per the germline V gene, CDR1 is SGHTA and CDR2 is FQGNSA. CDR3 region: CASARVTSGSRGDEQFF. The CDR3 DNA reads TGTGCCAGTGCCCGGGTGACTAGCGGGAGCCGGGGCGATGAGCAGTTCTTC.

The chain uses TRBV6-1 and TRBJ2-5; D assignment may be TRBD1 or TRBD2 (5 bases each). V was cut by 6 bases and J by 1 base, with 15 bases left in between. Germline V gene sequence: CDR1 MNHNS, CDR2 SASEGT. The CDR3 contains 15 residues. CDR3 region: CASREPRGPQETQYF. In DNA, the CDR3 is TGTGCCAGCAGGGAACCTAGGGGACCCCAAGAGACCCAGTACTTC.

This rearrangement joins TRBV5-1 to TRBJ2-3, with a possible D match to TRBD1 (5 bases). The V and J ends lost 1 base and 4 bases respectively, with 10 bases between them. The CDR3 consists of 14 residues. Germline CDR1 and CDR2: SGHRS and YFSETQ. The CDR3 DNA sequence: TGCGCCAGCAGCTTGAACGCAGGGTCAGATACGCAGTATTTT. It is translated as CASSLNAGSDTQYF. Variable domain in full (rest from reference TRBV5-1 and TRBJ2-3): KAGVTQTPRYLIKTRGQQVTLSCSPISGHRSVSWYQQTPGQGLQFLFEYFSETQRNKGNFPGRFSGRQFSNSRSEMNVSTLELGDSALYLCASSLNAGSDTQYFGPGTRLTVL.

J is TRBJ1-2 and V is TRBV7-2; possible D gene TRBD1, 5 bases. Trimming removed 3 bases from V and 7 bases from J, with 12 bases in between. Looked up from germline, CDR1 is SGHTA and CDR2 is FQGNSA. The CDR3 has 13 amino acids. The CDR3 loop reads CASSFGGSSGYTF. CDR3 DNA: TGTGCCAGCAGCTTCGGGGGGAGTAGTGGCTACACCTTC.

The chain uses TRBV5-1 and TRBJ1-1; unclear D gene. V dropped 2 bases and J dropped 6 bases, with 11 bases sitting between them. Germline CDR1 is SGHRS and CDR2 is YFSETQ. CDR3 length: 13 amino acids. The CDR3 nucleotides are TGCGCCAGCAGCTTTGTCGGGGAGTCTGAAGCTTTCTTT. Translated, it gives CASSFVGESEAFF. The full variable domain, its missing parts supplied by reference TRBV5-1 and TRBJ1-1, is KAGVTQTPRYLIKTRGQQVTLSCSPISGHRSVSWYQQTPGQGLQFLFEYFSETQRNKGNFPGRFSGRQFSNSRSEMNVSTLELGDSALYLCASSFVGESEAFFGQGTRLTVV.